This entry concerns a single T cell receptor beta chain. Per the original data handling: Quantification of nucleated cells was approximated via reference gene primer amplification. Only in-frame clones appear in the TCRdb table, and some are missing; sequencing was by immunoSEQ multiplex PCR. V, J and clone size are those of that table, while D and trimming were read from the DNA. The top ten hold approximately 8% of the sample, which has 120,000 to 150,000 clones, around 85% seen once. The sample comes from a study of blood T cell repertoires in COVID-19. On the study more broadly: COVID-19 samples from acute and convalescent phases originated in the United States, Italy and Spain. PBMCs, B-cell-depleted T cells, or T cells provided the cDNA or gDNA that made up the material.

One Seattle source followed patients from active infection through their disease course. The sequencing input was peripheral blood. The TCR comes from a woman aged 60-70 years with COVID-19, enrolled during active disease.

CDR3 protein: CASSETGGPGETQYF. CDR3 coding DNA: TGTGCCAGCAGTGAAACGGGGGGGCCGGGAGAGACCCAGTACTTC. This sequence joins TRBV25-1 and TRBJ2-5; 8 nucleotides match TRBD2. The CDR3 covers 15 residues. The V and J ends lost 2 bases and 4 bases, in that order; junction bases with no gene match: 6. Germline assignment: CDR1 MGHDK and CDR2 SYGVNS.